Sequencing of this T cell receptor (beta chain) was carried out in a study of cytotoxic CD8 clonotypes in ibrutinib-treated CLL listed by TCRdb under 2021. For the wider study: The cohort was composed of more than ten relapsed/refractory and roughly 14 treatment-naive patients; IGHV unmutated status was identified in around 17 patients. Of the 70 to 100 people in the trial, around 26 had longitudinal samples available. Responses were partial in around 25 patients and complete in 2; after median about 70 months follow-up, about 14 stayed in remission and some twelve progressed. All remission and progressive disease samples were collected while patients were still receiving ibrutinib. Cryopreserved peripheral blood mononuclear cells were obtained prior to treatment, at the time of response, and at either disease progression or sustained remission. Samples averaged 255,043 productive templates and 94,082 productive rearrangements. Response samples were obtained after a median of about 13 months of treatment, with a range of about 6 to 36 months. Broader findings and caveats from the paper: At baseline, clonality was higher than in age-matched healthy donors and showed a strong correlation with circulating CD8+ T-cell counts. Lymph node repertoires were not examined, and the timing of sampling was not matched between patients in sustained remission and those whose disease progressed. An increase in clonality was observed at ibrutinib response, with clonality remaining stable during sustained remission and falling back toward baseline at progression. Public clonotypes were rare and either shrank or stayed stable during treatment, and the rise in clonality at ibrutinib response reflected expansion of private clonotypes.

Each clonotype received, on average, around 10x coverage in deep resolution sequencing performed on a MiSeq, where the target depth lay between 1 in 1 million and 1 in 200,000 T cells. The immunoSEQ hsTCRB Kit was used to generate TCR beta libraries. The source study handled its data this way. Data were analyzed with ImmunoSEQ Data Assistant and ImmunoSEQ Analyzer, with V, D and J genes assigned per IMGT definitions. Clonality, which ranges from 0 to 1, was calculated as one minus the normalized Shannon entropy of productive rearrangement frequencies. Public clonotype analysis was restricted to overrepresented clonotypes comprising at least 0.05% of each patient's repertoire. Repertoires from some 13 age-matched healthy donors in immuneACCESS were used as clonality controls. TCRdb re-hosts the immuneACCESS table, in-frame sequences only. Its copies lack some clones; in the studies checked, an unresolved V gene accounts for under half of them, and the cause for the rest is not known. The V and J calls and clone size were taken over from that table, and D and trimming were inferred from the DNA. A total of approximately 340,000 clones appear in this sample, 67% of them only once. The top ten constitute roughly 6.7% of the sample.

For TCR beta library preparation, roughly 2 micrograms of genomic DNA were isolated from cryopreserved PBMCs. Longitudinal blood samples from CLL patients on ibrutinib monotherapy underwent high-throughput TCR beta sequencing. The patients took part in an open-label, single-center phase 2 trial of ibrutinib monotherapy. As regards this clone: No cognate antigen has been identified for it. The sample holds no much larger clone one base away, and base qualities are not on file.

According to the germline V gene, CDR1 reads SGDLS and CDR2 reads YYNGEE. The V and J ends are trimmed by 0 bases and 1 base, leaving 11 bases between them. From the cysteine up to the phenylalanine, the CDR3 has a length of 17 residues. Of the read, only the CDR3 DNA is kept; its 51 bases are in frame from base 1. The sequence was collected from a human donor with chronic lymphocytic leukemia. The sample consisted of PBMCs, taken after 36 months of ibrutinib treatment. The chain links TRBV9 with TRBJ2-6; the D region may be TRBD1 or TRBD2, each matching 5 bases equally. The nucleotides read TGTGCCAGCAGCGTAGCTACCGAGGGGTCTGGGGCCAACGTCCTGACTTTC. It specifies CASSVATEGSGANVLTF.